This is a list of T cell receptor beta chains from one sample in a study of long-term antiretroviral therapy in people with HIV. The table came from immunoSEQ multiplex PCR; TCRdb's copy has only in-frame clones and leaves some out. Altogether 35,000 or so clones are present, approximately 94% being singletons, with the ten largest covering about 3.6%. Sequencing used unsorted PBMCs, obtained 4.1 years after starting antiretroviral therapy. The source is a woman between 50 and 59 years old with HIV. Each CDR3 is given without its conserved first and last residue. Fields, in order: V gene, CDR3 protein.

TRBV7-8,ASSLRIPPNEQF
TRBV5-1,ASSLTLSSGNTIY
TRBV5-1,ASSQGRGTDTQY
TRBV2,ASSVGLLSYNSPLH
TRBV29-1,SVTIQGRGTQY
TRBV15,ATSRELYTEAF
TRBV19,ASSPTGARDIQY
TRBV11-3,ASSSTVSYNEQF
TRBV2,ASSQGSTNEKLF
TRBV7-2,ASSFGQGKAF
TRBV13,ASRRRGRGNYGYT
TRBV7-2,ASSLNRAVGEKLF
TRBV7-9,ASSRLRRTYDEQF
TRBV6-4,ASSTTGGNTEAF
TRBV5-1,ASSLEGGRTDTQY
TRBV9,ASSPRGTHNEQF
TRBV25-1,ASSASDRRTDTQY
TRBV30,AWSDYSATNEKLF
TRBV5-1,ASSRRLAGEETQY
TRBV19,ASSLQQGTGNQPQH
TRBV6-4,ASSDSSTGELF
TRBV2,ASSGWTVTEAF
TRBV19,ASSDQSGGPYNEQF
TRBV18,ASSTTGGSNSPLH
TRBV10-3,AISPGTGLYEQY
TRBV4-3,ASSQATGGGRNSPLH
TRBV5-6,ASSLVVGTEQY
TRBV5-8,ASSFGRQPQH
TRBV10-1,ASSEAALEGTDTQY
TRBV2,ASSRPRDTQY
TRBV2,ARTISGGTGELF
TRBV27,ASSPVNTPYEQY
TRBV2,ASSEAAVRGEQF
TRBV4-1,ASSPSGLISGNTIY
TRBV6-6,ASRDGQSSYEQY
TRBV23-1,ASRPPRVEAF
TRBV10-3,AISEGKGLGGSGEQF
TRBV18,ASSPNPTGSGNTIY
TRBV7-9,ASRETGTGSGAF
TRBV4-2,ASRRTLAGGNDNEQF
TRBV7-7,ASSPGWGVGGTYEQY
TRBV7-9,ASSEVGGAGYEQY
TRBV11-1,ASSPPRRDRGFNEQY
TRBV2,ASSGAPDRPNEKLF
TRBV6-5,ASSYARLETQY